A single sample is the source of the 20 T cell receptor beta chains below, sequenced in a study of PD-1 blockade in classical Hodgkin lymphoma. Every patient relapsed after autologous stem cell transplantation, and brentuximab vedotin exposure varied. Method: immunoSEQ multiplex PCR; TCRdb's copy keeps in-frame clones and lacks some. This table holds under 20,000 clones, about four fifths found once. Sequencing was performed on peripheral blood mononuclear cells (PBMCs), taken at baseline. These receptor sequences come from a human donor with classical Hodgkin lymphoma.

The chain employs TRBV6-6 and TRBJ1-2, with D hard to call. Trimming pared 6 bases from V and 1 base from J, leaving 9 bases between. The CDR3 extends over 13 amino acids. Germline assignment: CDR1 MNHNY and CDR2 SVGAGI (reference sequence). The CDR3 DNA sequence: TGTGCCAGCAGCAGCGACTTTAACTATGGCTACACCTTC. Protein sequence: CASSSDFNYGYTF.

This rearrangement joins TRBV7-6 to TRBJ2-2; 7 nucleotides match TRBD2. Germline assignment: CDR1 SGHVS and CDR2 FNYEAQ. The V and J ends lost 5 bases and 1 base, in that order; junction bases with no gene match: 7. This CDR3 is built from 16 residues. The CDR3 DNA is TGTGCCAGCAGCCTCCGGGCTAGCGGGAACACCGGGGAGCTGTTTTTT. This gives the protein CASSLRASGNTGELFF.

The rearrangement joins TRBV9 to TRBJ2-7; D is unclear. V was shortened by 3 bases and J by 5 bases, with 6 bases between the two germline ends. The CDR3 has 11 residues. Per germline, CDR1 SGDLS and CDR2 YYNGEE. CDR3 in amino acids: CASSADDEQYF. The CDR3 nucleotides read TGTGCCAGCAGCGCAGACGACGAGCAGTACTTC.

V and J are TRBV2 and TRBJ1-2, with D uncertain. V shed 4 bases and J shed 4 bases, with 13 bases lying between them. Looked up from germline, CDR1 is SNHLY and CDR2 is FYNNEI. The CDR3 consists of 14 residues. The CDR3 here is CASSVTLSGYGYTF. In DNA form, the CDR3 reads TGTGCCAGCAGTGTTACCCTGTCGGGCTATGGCTACACCTTC.

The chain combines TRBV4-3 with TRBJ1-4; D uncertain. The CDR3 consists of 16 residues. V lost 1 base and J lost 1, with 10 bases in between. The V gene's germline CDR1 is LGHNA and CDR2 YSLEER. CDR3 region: CASSQGLRVTNEKLFF. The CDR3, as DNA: TGCGCCAGCAGCCAAGGATTAAGGGTAACTAATGAAAAACTGTTTTTT.

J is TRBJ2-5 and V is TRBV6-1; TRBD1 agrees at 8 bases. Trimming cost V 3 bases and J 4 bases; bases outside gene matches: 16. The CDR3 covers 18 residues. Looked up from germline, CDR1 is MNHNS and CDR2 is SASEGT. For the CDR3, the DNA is TGTGCCAGCAGTGACCTACCGCCCTCCAGGGGGCTTGTAGAGACCCAGTACTTC. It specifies CASSDLPPSRGLVETQYF.

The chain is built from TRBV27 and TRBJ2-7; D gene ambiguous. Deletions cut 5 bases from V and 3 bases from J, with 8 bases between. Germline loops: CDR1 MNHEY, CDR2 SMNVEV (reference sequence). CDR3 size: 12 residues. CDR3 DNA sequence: TGTGCCAGCAGTGAGAATTTCTACGAGCAGTACTTC. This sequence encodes CASSENFYEQYF.

The CDR3 region is CASKAGHQPQHF. CDR3 bases: TGTGCCAGCAAGGCTGGGCATCAGCCCCAGCATTTT. The chain employs TRBV28 and TRBJ1-5, with D hard to call. This CDR3 region has 12 residues. V shed 7 bases and J shed 5 bases, with 9 bases lying between them. The germline V gene encodes CDR1 MDHEN and CDR2 SYDVKM.

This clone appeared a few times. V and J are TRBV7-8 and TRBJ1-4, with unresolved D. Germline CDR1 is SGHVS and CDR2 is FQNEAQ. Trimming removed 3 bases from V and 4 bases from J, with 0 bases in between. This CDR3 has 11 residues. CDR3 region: CASSFNEKLFF. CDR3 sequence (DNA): TGTGCCAGCAGCTTTAATGAAAAACTGTTTTTT.

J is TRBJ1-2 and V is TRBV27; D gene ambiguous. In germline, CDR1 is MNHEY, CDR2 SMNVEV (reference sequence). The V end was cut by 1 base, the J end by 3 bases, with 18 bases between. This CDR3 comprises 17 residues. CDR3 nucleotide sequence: TGTGCCAGCAGTTTATTCCCCCCTCCGAGGACGGACTATGGCTACACCTTC. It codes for CASSLFPPPRTDYGYTF.

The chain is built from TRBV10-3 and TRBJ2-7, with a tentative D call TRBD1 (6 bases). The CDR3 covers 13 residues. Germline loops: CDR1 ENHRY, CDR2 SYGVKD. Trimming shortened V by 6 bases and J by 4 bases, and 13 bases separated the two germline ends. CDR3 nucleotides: TGTGCCATCAGCCCCCCTACAGGGTACGAGCAGTACTTC. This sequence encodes CAISPPTGYEQYF.

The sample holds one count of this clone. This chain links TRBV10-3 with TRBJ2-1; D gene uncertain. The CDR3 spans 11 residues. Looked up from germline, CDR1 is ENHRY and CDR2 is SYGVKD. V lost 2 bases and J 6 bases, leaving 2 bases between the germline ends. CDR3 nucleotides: TGTGCCATCAGTGAGACCAATGAGCAGTTCTTC. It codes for CAISETNEQFF.

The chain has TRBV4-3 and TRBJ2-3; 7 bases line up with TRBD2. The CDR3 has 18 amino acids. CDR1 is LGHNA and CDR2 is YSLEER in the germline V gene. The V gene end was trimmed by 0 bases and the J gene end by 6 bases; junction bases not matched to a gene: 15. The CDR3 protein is CASSQDRLGRGRLDTQYF. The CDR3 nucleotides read TGCGCCAGCAGCCAAGATCGTTTAGGGCGGGGGAGGCTGGATACGCAGTATTTT.

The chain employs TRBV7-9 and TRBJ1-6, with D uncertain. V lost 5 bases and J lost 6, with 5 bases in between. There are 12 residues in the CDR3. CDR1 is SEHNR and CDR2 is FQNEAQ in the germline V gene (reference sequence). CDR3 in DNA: TGTGCCAGCAGCACCACTAATTCACCCCTCCACTTT. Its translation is CASSTTNSPLHF.

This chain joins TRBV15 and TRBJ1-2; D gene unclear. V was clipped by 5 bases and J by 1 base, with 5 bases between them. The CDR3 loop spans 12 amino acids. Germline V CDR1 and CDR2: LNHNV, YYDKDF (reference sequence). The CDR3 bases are TGTGCCACCAGCCCCGGTAACTATGGCTACACCTTC. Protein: CATSPGNYGYTF.

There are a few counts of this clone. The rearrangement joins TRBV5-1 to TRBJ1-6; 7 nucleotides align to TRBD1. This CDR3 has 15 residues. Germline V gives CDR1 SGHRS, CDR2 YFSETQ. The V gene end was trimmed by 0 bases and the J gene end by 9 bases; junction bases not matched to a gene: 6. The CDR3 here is CASSLDGQASSPLHF. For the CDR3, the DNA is TGCGCCAGCAGCTTGGACGGACAGGCGAGTTCACCCCTCCACTTT.

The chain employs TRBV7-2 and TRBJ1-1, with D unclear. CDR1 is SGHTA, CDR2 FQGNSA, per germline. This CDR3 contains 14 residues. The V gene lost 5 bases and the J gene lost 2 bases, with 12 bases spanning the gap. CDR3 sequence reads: CASSLRQANTEAFF. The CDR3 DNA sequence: TGTGCCAGCAGCCTTCGACAAGCCAACACTGAAGCTTTCTTT.

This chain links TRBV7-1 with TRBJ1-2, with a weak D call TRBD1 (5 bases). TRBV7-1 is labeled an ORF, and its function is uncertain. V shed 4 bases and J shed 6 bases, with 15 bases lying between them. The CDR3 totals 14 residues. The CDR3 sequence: CASSLNGGIDGYTF. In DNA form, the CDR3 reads TGTGCCAGCAGCTTGAACGGGGGGATAGATGGCTACACCTTC.

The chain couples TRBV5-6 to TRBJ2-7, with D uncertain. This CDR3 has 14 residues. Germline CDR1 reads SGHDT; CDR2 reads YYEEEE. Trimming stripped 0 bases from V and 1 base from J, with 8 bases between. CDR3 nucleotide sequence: TGTGCCAGCAGCTTGGTGGGTAGTTCCTACGAGCAGTACTTC. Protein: CASSLVGSSYEQYF.

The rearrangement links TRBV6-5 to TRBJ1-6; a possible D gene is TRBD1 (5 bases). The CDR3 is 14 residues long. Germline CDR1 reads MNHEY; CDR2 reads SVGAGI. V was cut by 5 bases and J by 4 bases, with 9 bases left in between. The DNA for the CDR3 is TGTGCCAGCAGTGGTGAGGGGTATAATTCACCCCTCCACTTT. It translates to CASSGEGYNSPLHF.